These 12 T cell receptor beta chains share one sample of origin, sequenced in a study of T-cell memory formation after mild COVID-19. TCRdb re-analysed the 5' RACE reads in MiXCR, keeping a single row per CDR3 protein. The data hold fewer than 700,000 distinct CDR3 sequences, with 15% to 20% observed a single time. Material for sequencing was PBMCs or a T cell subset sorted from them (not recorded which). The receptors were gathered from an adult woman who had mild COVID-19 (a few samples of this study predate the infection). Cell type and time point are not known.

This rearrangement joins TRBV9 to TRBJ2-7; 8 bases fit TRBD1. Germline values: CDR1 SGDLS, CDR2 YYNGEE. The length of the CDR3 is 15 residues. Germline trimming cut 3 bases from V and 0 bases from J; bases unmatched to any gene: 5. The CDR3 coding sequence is TGTGCCAGCAGCGCGACAGGGGCGGGCTCCTACGAGCAGTACTTC. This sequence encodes CASSATGAGSYEQYF.

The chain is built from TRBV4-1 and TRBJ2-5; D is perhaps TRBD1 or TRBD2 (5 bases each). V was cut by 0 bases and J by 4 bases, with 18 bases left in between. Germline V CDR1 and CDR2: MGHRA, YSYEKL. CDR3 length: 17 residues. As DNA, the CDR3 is TGCGCCAGCAGCCAAGATCAACTTAGTCAGGGAGTAGAGACCCAGTACTTC. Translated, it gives CASSQDQLSQGVETQYF.

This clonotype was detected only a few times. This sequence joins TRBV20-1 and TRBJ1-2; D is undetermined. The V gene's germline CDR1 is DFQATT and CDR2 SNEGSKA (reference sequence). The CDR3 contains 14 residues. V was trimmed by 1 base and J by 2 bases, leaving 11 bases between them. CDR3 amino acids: CSARVQPLNYGYTF. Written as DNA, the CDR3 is TGCAGTGCTAGAGTCCAGCCCTTAAACTATGGCTACACCTTC.

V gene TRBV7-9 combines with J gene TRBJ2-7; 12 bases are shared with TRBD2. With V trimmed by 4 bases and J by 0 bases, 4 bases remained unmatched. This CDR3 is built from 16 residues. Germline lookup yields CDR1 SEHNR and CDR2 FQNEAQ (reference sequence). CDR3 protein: CASSSGTSGPSYEQYF. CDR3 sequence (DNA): TGTGCCAGCAGCTCGGGGACTAGCGGGCCCTCCTACGAGCAGTACTTC.

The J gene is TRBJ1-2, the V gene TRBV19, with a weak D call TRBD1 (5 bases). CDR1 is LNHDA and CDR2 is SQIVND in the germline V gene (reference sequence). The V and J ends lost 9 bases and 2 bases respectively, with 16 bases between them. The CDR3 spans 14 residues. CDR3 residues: CASQPSSGNYGYTF. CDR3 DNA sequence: TGTGCCAGCCAACCCTCCTCAGGGAACTATGGCTACACCTTC. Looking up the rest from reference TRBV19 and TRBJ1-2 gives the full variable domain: DGGITQSPKYLFRKEGQNVTLSCEQNLNHDAMYWYRQDPGQGLRLIYYSQIVNDFQKGDIAEGYSVSREKKESFPLTVTSAQKNPTAFYLCASQPSSGNYGYTFGSGTRLTVV.

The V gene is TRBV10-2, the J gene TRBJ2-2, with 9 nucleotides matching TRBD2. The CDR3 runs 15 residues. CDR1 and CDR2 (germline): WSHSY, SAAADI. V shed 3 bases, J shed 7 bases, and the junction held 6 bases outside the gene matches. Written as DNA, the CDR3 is TGCGCCAGCAGTGAATCTGCGGGGGGGAACGGGGAGCTGTTTTTT. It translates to CASSESAGGNGELFF.

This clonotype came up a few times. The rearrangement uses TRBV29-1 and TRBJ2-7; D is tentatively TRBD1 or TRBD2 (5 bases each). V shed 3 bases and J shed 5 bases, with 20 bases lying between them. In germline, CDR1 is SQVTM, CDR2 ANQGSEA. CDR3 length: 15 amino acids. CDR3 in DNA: TGCAGCGTTGAGATTAATAGGGGACCGGCCGACGAGCAGTACTTC. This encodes CSVEINRGPADEQYF.

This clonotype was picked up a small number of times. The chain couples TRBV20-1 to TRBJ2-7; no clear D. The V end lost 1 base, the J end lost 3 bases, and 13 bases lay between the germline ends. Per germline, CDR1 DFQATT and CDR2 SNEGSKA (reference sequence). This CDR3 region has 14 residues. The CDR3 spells CSARVGNSYYEQYF. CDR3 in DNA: TGCAGTGCTAGAGTTGGAAACAGTTACTACGAGCAGTACTTC.

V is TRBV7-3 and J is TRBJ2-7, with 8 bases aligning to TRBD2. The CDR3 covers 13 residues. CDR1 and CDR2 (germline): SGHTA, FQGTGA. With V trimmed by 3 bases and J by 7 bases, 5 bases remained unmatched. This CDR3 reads CASSLAGGGEQYF. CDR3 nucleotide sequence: TGTGCCAGCAGCTTGGCGGGAGGTGGAGAGCAGTACTTC.

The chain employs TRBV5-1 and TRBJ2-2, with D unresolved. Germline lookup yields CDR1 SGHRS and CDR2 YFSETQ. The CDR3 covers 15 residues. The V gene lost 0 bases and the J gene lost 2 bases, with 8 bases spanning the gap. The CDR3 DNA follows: TGCGCCAGCAGCTTGGCACAGACTAACACCGGGGAGCTGTTTTTT. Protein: CASSLAQTNTGELFF.

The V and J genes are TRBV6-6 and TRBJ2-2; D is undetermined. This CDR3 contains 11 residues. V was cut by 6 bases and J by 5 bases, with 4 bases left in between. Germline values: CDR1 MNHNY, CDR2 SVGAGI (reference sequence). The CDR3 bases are TGTGCCAGCAGGATAACCGGGGAGCTGTTTTTT. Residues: CASRITGELFF.

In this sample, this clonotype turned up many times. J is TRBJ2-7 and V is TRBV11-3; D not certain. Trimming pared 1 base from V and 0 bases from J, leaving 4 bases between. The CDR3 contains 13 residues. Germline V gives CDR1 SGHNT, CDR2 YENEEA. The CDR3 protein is CASSLGISYEQYF. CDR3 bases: TGTGCCAGCAGCTTAGGGATCTCCTACGAGCAGTACTTC.